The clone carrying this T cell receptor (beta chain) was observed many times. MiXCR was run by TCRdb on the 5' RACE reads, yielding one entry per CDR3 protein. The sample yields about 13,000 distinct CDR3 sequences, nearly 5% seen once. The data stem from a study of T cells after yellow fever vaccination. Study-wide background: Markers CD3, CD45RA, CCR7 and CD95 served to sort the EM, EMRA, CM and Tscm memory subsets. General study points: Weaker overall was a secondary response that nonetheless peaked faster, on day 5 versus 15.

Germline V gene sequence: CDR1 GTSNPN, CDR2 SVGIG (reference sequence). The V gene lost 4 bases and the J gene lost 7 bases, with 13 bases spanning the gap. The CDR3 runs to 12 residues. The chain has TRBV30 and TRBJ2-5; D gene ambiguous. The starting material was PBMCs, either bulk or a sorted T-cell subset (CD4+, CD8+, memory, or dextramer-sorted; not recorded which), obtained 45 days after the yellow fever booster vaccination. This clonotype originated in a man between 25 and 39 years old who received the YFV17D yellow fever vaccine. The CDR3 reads CAWTPPEVTQYF. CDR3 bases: TGTGCCTGGACCCCCCCAGAGGTGACCCAGTACTTC. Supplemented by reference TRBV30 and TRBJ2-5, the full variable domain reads SQTIHQWPATLVQPVGSPLSLECTVEGTSNPNLYWYRQAAGRGLQLLFYSVGIGQISSEVPQNLSASRPQDRQFILSSKKLLLSDSGFYLCAWTPPEVTQYFGPGTRLLVL.